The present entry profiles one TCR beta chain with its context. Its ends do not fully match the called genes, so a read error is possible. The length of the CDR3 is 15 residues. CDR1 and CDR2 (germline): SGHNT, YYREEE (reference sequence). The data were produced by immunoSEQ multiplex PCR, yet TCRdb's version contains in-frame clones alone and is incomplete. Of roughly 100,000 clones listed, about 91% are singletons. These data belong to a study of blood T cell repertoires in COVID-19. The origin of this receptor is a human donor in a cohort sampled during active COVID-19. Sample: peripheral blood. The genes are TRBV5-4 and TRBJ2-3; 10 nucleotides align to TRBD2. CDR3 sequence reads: CASSPQREGLRLMDF. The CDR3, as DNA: TGTGCCAGCAGCCCCCAGCGGGAGGGCCTACGATTGATGGATTTT.